A single sample is the source of the 10 T cell receptor beta chains below, sequenced in a study of beta chain features in type 1 diabetes. Reverse transcribing all isolated RNA meant expressed TCRB transcripts were sequenced. The assay was immunoSEQ multiplex PCR, and TCRdb's table has in-frame clones only and misses some. The top ten hold 2% to 3% of the sample, which has 130,000 or so clones, roughly 17% seen once. Findings and caveats of the study: Moderate but significant shortening of TCRB CDR3s was recorded in all four CD4+ subsets from Type 1 diabetes patients.

No antigen is known for these receptors. The specimen was central memory CD4+ T cells from blood. These TCRs come from a man aged 18 to 30 with type 1 diabetes.

This clone showed up just a few times. V is TRBV10-3 and J is TRBJ2-7; D not certain. CDR3 length equals 15 residues. The ends were cut back, 6 bases at V and 0 bases at J, with 15 bases in the middle. Germline CDR1 is ENHRY and CDR2 is SYGVKD. CDR3 in DNA: TGTGCCATCAGGAACTACGACGGTGACTCCTACGAGCAGTACTTC. Its translation is CAIRNYDGDSYEQYF.

This clone turned up a few times. The gene calls are TRBV7-9 and TRBJ1-2; 9 bases fit TRBD1. V trimming: 8 bases; J trimming: 3 bases; junction bases outside the gene matches: 1. CDR1 and CDR2 from the germline V gene are SEHNR and FQNEAQ (reference sequence). The length of the CDR3 is 12 residues. CDR3 loop: CASRTGDYGYTF. CDR3 nucleotide sequence: TGTGCCAGCCGGACAGGGGACTATGGCTACACCTTC.

This clone was found a few times. The chain is built from TRBV7-6 and TRBJ1-2, with D hard to call. Germline values: CDR1 SGHVS, CDR2 FNYEAQ. The CDR3 is made up of 14 amino acids. V was pared by 4 bases and J by 4 bases, with 13 bases between. The CDR3 DNA is TGTGCCAGCAGCTCACAGCCCTTAGGCTATGGCTACACCTTC. Translating it yields CASSSQPLGYGYTF.

The chain uses TRBV30 and TRBJ1-2; no firm D call. CDR3 length: 12 amino acids. Germline assignment: CDR1 GTSNPN and CDR2 SVGIG (reference sequence). Trimming took off 4 bases at V and 0 bases at J, with 6 bases between the two ends. The CDR3 nucleotides are TGTGCCTGGACCGTTTCTAACTATGGCTACACCTTC. Its translation: CAWTVSNYGYTF.

The chain links TRBV18 to TRBJ2-1, with D unclear. V lost 4 bases and J lost 0, with 13 bases in between. Germline loops: CDR1 KGHSH, CDR2 LQKENI. The CDR3 spans 16 residues. The CDR3 region is CASSLTTPSSYNEQFF. The CDR3 DNA is TGTGCCAGCTCACTAACCACACCGAGCTCCTACAATGAGCAGTTCTTC.

In this sample, this clone turned up many times. This chain uses TRBV28 with TRBJ2-6; D is perhaps TRBD1 (5 bases). Trimming removed 4 bases from V and 2 bases from J, with 12 bases in between. Per the germline V gene, CDR1 is MDHEN and CDR2 is SYDVKM. The CDR3 runs to 16 residues. CDR3 in amino acids: CASSSLRATGANVLTF. CDR3 coding DNA: TGTGCCAGCAGTTCCCTCAGGGCAACTGGGGCCAACGTCCTGACTTTC.

The chain uses TRBV7-9 and TRBJ2-1, with 9 bases matching TRBD1. This CDR3 contains 15 residues. V was clipped by 3 bases and J by 4 bases; unmatched bases: 4. The germline CDR1 and CDR2 sequences are SEHNR and FQNEAQ (reference sequence). In DNA, the CDR3 is TGTGCCAGCAGCTTTACAGGGGGCTTTTACAATGAGCAGTTCTTC. Its protein product is CASSFTGGFYNEQFF. Full variable domain (outside the CDR3, taken from reference TRBV7-9 and TRBJ2-1): DTGVSQNPRHKITKRGQNVTFRCDPISEHNRLYWYRQTLGQGPEFLTYFQNEAQLEKSRLLSDRFSAERPKGSFSTLEIQRTEQGDSAMYLCASSFTGGFYNEQFFGPGTRLTVL.

At least ten counts were recorded for this clone. The V call is TRBV6-5, the J call TRBJ2-5, with 8 nucleotides matching TRBD2. Germline values: CDR1 MNHEY, CDR2 SVGAGI. The CDR3 is 12 residues long. With 7 bases clipped from V and 4 bases from J, the junction kept 2 bases outside the gene matches. DNA for the CDR3: TGTGCCAGCACCCTAGCGGGAGAGACCCAGTACTTC. It encodes CASTLAGETQYF.

By share of the sample, this clone is medium-sized. The rearrangement joins TRBV7-6 to TRBJ2-3; D could derive from TRBD1 or TRBD2 (5 bases each). The CDR3 spans 18 residues. Germline CDR1 SGHVS, CDR2 FNYEAQ. The V end was cut by 3 bases, the J end by 6 bases, with 25 bases between. In nucleotides, the CDR3 is TGTGCCAGCAGCTTTGTCAGTCCGGGACCTTCTAAATGGGATACGCAGTATTTT. Amino acid sequence: CASSFVSPGPSKWDTQYF.

V and J are TRBV9 and TRBJ2-5; D unclear. V lost 3 bases, J lost 5 bases, and 11 bases lay in between. The germline V gene encodes CDR1 SGDLS and CDR2 YYNGEE. The CDR3 is 13 residues long. This CDR3 is CASSAHLKETQYF. The CDR3 region has the DNA TGTGCCAGCAGCGCTCACCTTAAGGAGACCCAGTACTTC.